This entry lists 23 T cell receptor beta chains sequenced from one sample in a study of cytomegalovirus exposure and HLA in healthy donors. Primers included in the PCR were 60 Vbeta and 13 Jbeta primers. Repertoires were generated with immunoSEQ multiplex PCR, while TCRdb's copy carries only in-frame clones and drops some. The table records 150,000 or so clones, 60% to 80% of them present only once. What was sequenced was PBMCs. These receptor sequences come from a man between 18 and 29 years old in good health and CMV-seropositive.

This clone occurred a few times. The chain carries TRBV2 and TRBJ1-4; D may be TRBD1 (6 bases). The CDR3 has 15 residues. Germline CDR1 reads SNHLY; CDR2 reads FYNNEI. The ends were cut back, 6 bases at V and 0 bases at J, with 11 bases in the middle. The CDR3 sequence: CASRRTETTNEKLFF. The DNA for the CDR3 is TGTGCCAGCAGGAGGACAGAGACAACTAATGAAAAACTGTTTTTT.

V gene TRBV7-9 combines with J gene TRBJ2-5, with no clear D. This CDR3 spans 15 amino acids. Germline V gene data show CDR1 as SEHNR and CDR2 as FQNEAQ (reference sequence). Trimming left V 3 bases short and J 1 base short, with 12 bases between. The CDR3 sequence is CASSFSFRSQETQYF. The CDR3 region has the DNA TGTGCCAGCAGCTTCTCCTTTCGTAGCCAAGAGACCCAGTACTTC.

This chain connects TRBV25-1 to TRBJ2-1; D call uncertain. CDR1 is MGHDK and CDR2 is SYGVNS in the germline V gene. The CDR3 loop spans 11 amino acids. Trimming cost V 4 bases and J 8 bases, with 6 bases left between them. The CDR3 region has the DNA TGTGCCAGCAGTGTGACTCATGAGCAGTTCTTC. Translated, it gives CASSVTHEQFF.

The rearrangement uses TRBV7-9 and TRBJ1-1, with D possibly matching TRBD1 (5 bases). The V and J ends lost 6 bases and 1 base respectively, with 21 bases between them. The CDR3 runs 17 residues. In germline, CDR1 is SEHNR, CDR2 FQNEAQ (reference sequence). The DNA of the CDR3 is TGTGCCAGCAGACCCTTTTGGTCGGGACTGACGAACACTGAAGCTTTCTTT. This encodes CASRPFWSGLTNTEAFF.

V and J are TRBV6-5 and TRBJ2-7; D possibly corresponds to TRBD2 (6 bases). The V end was cut by 6 bases, the J end by 2 bases, with 11 bases between. The CDR3 totals 13 residues. CDR1 and CDR2 (germline): MNHEY, SVGAGI. CDR3 amino acids: CASSGSWTYEQYF. CDR3 sequence (DNA): TGTGCCAGCAGCGGGAGTTGGACCTACGAGCAGTACTTC.

CDR3 loop: CASTPRGTNTGELFF. The CDR3, as DNA: TGTGCCAGTACTCCTCGCGGGACGAACACCGGGGAGCTGTTTTTT. V is TRBV19 and J is TRBJ2-2, with a weak D call TRBD2 (6 bases). The CDR3 sequence is 15 residues long. Trimming took 7 bases from V and 0 from J, leaving 12 bases between them. Looked up from germline, CDR1 is LNHDA and CDR2 is SQIVND (reference sequence).

J is TRBJ2-3 and V is TRBV21-1; the tabulated D call, TRBD1, remains unverified against the DNA. TRBV21-1 is described as a pseudogene. This CDR3 has 13 residues. CDR3 protein: CASSKDRTDTQYF. The DNA of the CDR3 is TGTGCCAGCAGCAAAGACAGGACAGATACGCAGTATTTT.

This clone was found once. This chain joins TRBV5-4 and TRBJ2-4; 10 bases are a match to TRBD2. The CDR3 length is 16 residues. With 0 bases clipped from V and 0 bases from J, the junction kept 0 bases outside the gene matches. CDR1 and CDR2 from the germline V gene are SGHNT and YYREEE (reference sequence). The CDR3 nucleotides read TGTGCCAGCAGCTTGGGGACTAGCGGAGCCAAAAACATTCAGTACTTC. It codes for CASSLGTSGAKNIQYF.

J is TRBJ1-5 and V is TRBV15; TRBD1 is a possible D gene (6 bases). V shed 2 bases and J shed 6 bases, with 11 bases lying between them. CDR1 is LNHNV, CDR2 YYDKDF, per germline (reference sequence). The length of the CDR3 is 14 residues. CDR3 residues: CATSRRGGSQPQHF. The CDR3 DNA is TGTGCCACCAGCAGAAGGGGGGGAAGTCAGCCCCAGCATTTT.

This chain uses TRBV2 with TRBJ2-1; TRBD2 agrees at 8 bases. The CDR3 consists of 16 residues. Germline CDR1 and CDR2: SNHLY and FYNNEI. J gave up 6 bases and V 4 bases, and 11 bases lay outside the gene matches. Here the CDR3 reads CASSVSGTRSFNEQFF. The CDR3, as DNA: TGTGCCAGCAGTGTCAGCGGGACTAGAAGTTTCAATGAGCAGTTCTTC.

The rearrangement uses TRBV5-4 and TRBJ2-5, with 10 bases that match TRBD2. This CDR3 contains 19 residues. Trimming cost V 4 bases and J 5 bases; bases outside gene matches: 20. The V gene's germline CDR1 is SGHNT and CDR2 YYREEE (reference sequence). The CDR3 loop reads CASSPLRLSGRAPGETQYF. The CDR3 nucleotides read TGTGCCAGCAGCCCACTACGCCTAAGCGGGAGGGCCCCCGGGGAGACCCAGTACTTC.

The chain combines TRBV6-1 with TRBJ2-1, with D possibly being TRBD1 (5 bases). Germline V gene lookup returns CDR1 MNHNS and CDR2 SASEGT. The germline V and J ends were trimmed by 7 bases and 9 bases, with 13 bases remaining between them. This CDR3 comprises 12 residues. Here the CDR3 reads CASTPGRAEQFF. The CDR3, as DNA: TGTGCCAGCACTCCAGGGCGCGCTGAGCAGTTCTTC.

This clone occurred a few times. The genes are TRBV5-1 and TRBJ2-1; 9 bases match TRBD2. The CDR3 is 17 residues long. Trimming removed 3 bases from V and 4 bases from J; junction bases left unmatched: 11. Germline V gives CDR1 SGHRS, CDR2 YFSETQ. The CDR3 DNA reads TGCGCCAGCAGCTCGAAAGTAGCGGGAGTCTCATACAATGAGCAGTTCTTC. Residues: CASSSKVAGVSYNEQFF.

V usage is TRBV6-1 and J usage is TRBJ2-3; tentatively, D is TRBD2 (6 bases). Germline values: CDR1 MNHNS, CDR2 SASEGT. V lost 6 bases and J lost 4, with 11 bases in between. This CDR3 is built from 13 residues. CDR3 region: CASSLAPPDTQYF. The DNA for the CDR3 is TGTGCCAGCAGCCTAGCGCCCCCAGATACGCAGTATTTT.

The chain couples TRBV2 to TRBJ1-2; D is unresolved. V lost 2 bases, J lost 2 bases, and 15 bases lay in between. This CDR3 has 16 residues. Germline CDR1 and CDR2: SNHLY and FYNNEI. CDR3 DNA: TGTGCCAGCAGTGAAAAGGGTTCGGGATTCAACTATGGCTACACCTTC. This translates into CASSEKGSGFNYGYTF.

This chain links TRBV6-1 with TRBJ2-2; 7 nucleotides align to TRBD2. J gave up 2 bases and V 2 bases, and 5 bases lay outside the gene matches. The CDR3 has 16 amino acids. Germline CDR1 reads MNHNS; CDR2 reads SASEGT. CDR3 region: CASSEYGGRNTGELFF. The CDR3 nucleotides read TGTGCCAGCAGTGAATACGGCGGGAGAAACACCGGGGAGCTGTTTTTT.

This chain uses TRBV19 with TRBJ2-3; the D gene is possibly TRBD2 (6 bases). The CDR3 sequence is 17 residues long. The germline V and J ends were trimmed by 6 bases and 5 bases, with 24 bases remaining between them. Per the germline V gene, CDR1 is LNHDA and CDR2 is SQIVND (reference sequence). In nucleotides, the CDR3 is TGTGCCAGTAGGGGGCTAGCGACCTACCCAATGGGAGATACGCAGTATTTT. Protein sequence: CASRGLATYPMGDTQYF. Complete variable domain (other parts from reference TRBV19 and TRBJ2-3): DGGITQSPKYLFRKEGQNVTLSCEQNLNHDAMYWYRQDPGQGLRLIYYSQIVNDFQKGDIAEGYSVSREKKESFPLTVTSAQKNPTAFYLCASRGLATYPMGDTQYFGPGTRLTVL.

This chain uses TRBV29-1 with TRBJ2-5, with D possibly TRBD2 on 5 matching bases. This CDR3 contains 13 residues. Germline V gene data show CDR1 as SQVTM and CDR2 as ANQGSEA. V shed 7 bases and J shed 2 bases, with 14 bases lying between them. The CDR3 region is CSAEKAVQETQYF. CDR3 nucleotide sequence: TGCAGCGCTGAGAAAGCGGTACAAGAGACCCAGTACTTC. Filled out from reference TRBV29-1 and TRBJ2-5, the complete variable domain reads SAVISQKPSRDICQRGTSLTIQCQVDSQVTMMFWYRQQPGQSLTLIATANQGSEATYESGFVIDKFPISRPNLTFSTLTVSNMSPEDSSIYLCSAEKAVQETQYFGPGTRLLVL.

This clone was picked up a small number of times. The genes are TRBV29-1 and TRBJ2-5; the D is unclear. The CDR3 sequence is 10 residues long. Germline V CDR1 and CDR2: SQVTM, ANQGSEA. V lost 4 bases, J lost 5 bases, and 5 bases lay in between. The chain's CDR3 is CSVGLETQYF. Written as DNA, the CDR3 is TGCAGCGTTGGTCTGGAGACCCAGTACTTC.

The chain recombines TRBV19 with TRBJ1-1; 10 bases map to TRBD1. With 2 bases clipped from V and 10 bases from J, the junction kept 10 bases outside the gene matches. Germline V lookup: CDR1 LNHDA, CDR2 SQIVND (reference sequence). The CDR3 extends over 15 amino acids. In nucleotides, the CDR3 is TGTGCCAGTAGTATATGGTTCCGGGACAGGGGTAGAGCTTTCTTT. Amino acids: CASSIWFRDRGRAFF.

This chain joins TRBV15 and TRBJ1-3, with D perhaps matching TRBD1 (6 bases). The CDR3 has 11 residues. CDR1 and CDR2 (germline): LNHNV, YYDKDF (reference sequence). Trimming took 8 bases from V and 8 from J, leaving 10 bases between them. CDR3 nucleotide sequence: TGTGCCACCGGGGGCTGGGACACCATATATTTT. This encodes CATGGWDTIYF.

This clone was counted a single time. The chain uses TRBV5-1 and TRBJ2-7; 8 bases fit TRBD2. This CDR3 is built from 14 residues. The ends lost 0 bases at V and 4 bases at J; junction bases unmatched: 3. Per the germline V gene, CDR1 is SGHRS and CDR2 is YFSETQ. CDR3 in DNA: TGCGCCAGCAGCTTGGATCGGGGGGGGTACGAGCAGTACTTC. Its protein product is CASSLDRGGYEQYF.

The genes are TRBV25-1 and TRBJ1-6; D might be TRBD1 (6 bases). CDR1 is MGHDK, CDR2 SYGVNS, per germline. The CDR3 is made up of 18 amino acids. V was cut by 6 bases and J by 8 bases, with 26 bases left in between. Written as DNA, the CDR3 is TGTGCCAGCAGCGAAGGGGTCTGGACAGCGGAGTCCGATTCACCCCTCCACTTT. Encoded protein: CASSEGVWTAESDSPLHF.